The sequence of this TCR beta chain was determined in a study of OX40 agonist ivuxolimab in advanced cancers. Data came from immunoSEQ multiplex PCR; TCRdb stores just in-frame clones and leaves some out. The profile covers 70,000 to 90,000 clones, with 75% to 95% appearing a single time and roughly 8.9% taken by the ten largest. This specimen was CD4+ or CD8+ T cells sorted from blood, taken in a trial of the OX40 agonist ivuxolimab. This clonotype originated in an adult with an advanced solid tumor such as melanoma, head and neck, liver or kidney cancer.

The CDR3 sequence: CASSYSGTASEAFF. CDR3 DNA sequence: TGTGCCAGCAGTTACTCGGGAACGGCATCTGAAGCTTTCTTT. The chain employs TRBV6-5 and TRBJ1-1; D is uncertain. This CDR3 contains 14 residues. The V end was cut by 0 bases, the J end by 6 bases, with 11 bases between. The germline V gene has CDR1 MNHEY and CDR2 SVGAGI.